This T cell receptor (beta chain) was identified in a study of naive and memory T cell subsets (dated by TCRdb to about 2017). A note on the overall study: Sorted naive and memory T cell subsets from peripheral blood were analyzed in the study using a UMI-based, open-source pipeline for TCR alpha and beta sequencing. RNA was DNase-treated and reverse transcribed with TCR constant-region primers, mostly using SuperScript III. IgG serology results and the functional CMV T cell responses were in complete agreement. General conclusions and limits of the study: Clonotypes were defined as single alpha or beta chain sequences, not paired alpha/beta receptors. In both CD4 and CD8 cells, a rise in Gini index and a fall in Shannon and inverse Simpson diversity were observed from naive through CM, EM and EMRA. The repertoire findings for the naive and memory subsets could not be validated against a ground truth because none was available. RNA-based TCR counts may be affected by expression changes linked to T cell activation and differentiation. A power law was followed by TCR abundance, with an exponent that differed between naive and memory subsets but was consistent across the three individuals. After error correction, only a single occurrence was seen for over 95% of naive TCR sequences, so much steeper abundance distributions were produced than in memory subsets. A few larger clonotypes were found in naive repertoires, especially CD8, and these larger clonotypes were possibly memory cells re-expressing CD45RA.

TCR alpha and beta chain libraries were amplified separately from the second PCR step onward. To determine each donor's CMV status, fresh PBMCs were stimulated overnight with CMV viral lysate, and IFNgamma production from CD4+ T cells was then assessed. Miltenyi beads were used first to positively select CD4 T cells, and CD8 T cells were then positively selected from the CD4-negative fraction. After staining for CD3, CD4, CD8, CD45RA, CD27 and a live/dead dye, cells were sorted on a BD Aria II into four subsets based on CD45RA and CD27. Blood came from three healthy volunteers, each fractionated into CD4 and CD8 T cells and then into four differentiation subsets. About 0.13 L of peripheral blood was collected from each donor, and PBMC were isolated by Ficoll-Paque PLUS density-gradient centrifugation. Sorted cells were lysed in RLT buffer, after which RNA was extracted using a Qiagen RNeasy kit and stored at -80 degrees C.

This clonotype was recorded once. Its antigen is currently not known. No qualities accompany the bases; no much larger clone lies one base away. One read gives only weak evidence. The library relied on UMI-ligation and nested PCR. The beta constant-region primer consisted of an equimolar mixture of two oligonucleotides that together covered TRBC1 and TRBC2. The ligated cDNA went through four rounds of PCR with nested alpha and beta constant-region primers together with the SP2 primer. A single-stranded oligonucleotide bearing the SP2 primer plus a 12-nucleotide UMI was ligated onto the 3' end of the cDNA by T4 RNA ligase 1. The ligation reaction was kept at 16 degrees C for about 18-25 hours. To avoid over-amplification, PCR2 was usually performed as a SYBR Green qPCR and halted once a predetermined threshold was reached. All purifications after the first were performed with Agencourt AMPure XP magnetic beads. Libraries were quantified by Qubit and checked on a TapeStation, with a main peak expected near 650 bp. Pooled libraries were sequenced on an Illumina MiSeq using v2 2x251 paired-end kits, and typically roughly 0.85-2.1 million reads were obtained per sample. Libraries were pooled at around 4 nM per sample, and roughly 4.5-8% PhiX was added to improve cluster recognition. In the authors' own workflow: FASTQ reads processed by Demultiplexor were assigned V and J genes by Decombinator through tag matching that tolerated a single base-pair mismatch. UMIs were used by Collapsinator to correct both sequencing errors and frequency errors arising from PCR heterogeneity. CDR3Translator translated TCRs and extracted CDR3s from the conserved cysteine to the FGXG phenylalanine, flagging non-productive sequences. Gini, Shannon entropy and inverse Simpson indices were calculated on repertoires that had been subsampled to equal numbers of UMI-defined TCRs. Within the linear range, a power law was fitted to clonotype abundance distributions using maximum likelihood. Similar UMI counts, unique TCR numbers and clonal distributions were obtained with the pipeline and with MIGEC on one naive CD8 sample. One analysis removed from the naive repertoire any naive TCRs that were also present in any memory subset from the same donor. A set of 7,322 CMV-associated CDR3 sequences, compiled from VDJdb and a published dataset, was used to search the repertoires. TCRdb took the public reads, trimmed them with fastp at Q25, ran MiXCR for clone calling and kept in-frame beta chains. Every CDR3 protein is listed once, alongside the most common genes and DNA of its rows. Clone size and V and J calls follow TCRdb, not the original study. The sample records just over 80,000 distinct CDR3 sequences, 9% to 9.5% of which are singletons. About 1.2% of the sample is held by the ten biggest clonotypes.

Sequencing was performed on naive CD8+ T cells from blood. The cell subset or site label, read with the paper, signifies: naive T cells, CD45RA high CD27+. The sequence derives from a human donor in good health.

The DNA sequence is given as TGTGCCAGCAGCTTGGTGAACGAGCAGTACTTC. It encodes CASSLVNEQYF. This sequence uses TRBV5-5 and TRBJ2-7, with no confident D gene call. Reading the germline V gene (reference sequence) gives CDR1 SGHKS and CDR2 YYEKEE. The germline ends are 3 bases apart after V is trimmed by 0 bases and J by 5 bases. From its cysteine to its phenylalanine, the CDR3 spans 11 amino acids. Only CDR3 DNA is held: 33 bases, read in frame from base 1.